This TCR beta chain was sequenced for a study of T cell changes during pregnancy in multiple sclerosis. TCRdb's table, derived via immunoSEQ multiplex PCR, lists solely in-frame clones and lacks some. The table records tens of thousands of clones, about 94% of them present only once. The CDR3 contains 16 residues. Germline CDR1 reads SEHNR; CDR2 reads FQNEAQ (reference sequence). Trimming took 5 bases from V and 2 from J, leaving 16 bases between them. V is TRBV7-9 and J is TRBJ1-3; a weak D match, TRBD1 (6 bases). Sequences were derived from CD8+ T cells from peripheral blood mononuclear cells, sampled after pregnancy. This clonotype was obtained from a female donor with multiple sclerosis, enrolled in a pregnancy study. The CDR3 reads CASSPVTGSPGNTIYF. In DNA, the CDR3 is TGTGCCAGCAGCCCAGTCACAGGGTCACCTGGAAACACCATATATTTT.